The subject of this entry is one TCR beta chain. Its target is not known. The sample belongs to a study of cytomegalovirus exposure and HLA in healthy donors. Notes on the study in general: Presence/absence analyses assumed roughly uniform sequencing depth across donors, which may not hold. Excluded were some V segments that proved indistinguishable, including TRBV6-2 and TRBV6-3. Rare sequences made up most TCRs, while some public TCRs were found in many donors.

The PCR ran on 60 Vbeta and 13 Jbeta primers. Sequenced by immunoSEQ multiplex PCR; TCRdb stores in-frame clones only, minus some. The table records 150,000 to 180,000 clones, over 70% of them present only once. Germline CDR1 SGDLS, CDR2 YYNGEE. The CDR3 loop spans 15 amino acids. V shed 0 bases, J shed 8 bases, and the junction held 10 bases outside the gene matches. The sequence was obtained from a man aged 25-40 years in good health and CMV-seronegative. The chain employs TRBV9 and TRBJ2-7; 8 bases match TRBD1. What was sequenced was PBMCs. CDR3 amino acids: CASSVAWYRGVQQYF. Here the CDR3 DNA reads TGTGCCAGCAGCGTAGCTTGGTACAGGGGGGTACAGCAGTACTTC.